This is a list of T cell receptor beta chains from one sample in a study of cytomegalovirus exposure and HLA in healthy donors. TCRdb keeps only in-frame clones here, not all; method: immunoSEQ multiplex PCR. The table lists 100,000 to 150,000 clones, about three quarters of them singletons. The sequenced material came from PBMCs. The receptors here all came from a man aged 45-65 years in good health and CMV-seropositive. Each CDR3 is given with its conserved first and last residue. A D gene is named only where the DNA matches it firmly. Clone size, where shown, is once, few, many, or a class for clones that have expanded.

abundance: few
v_gene: TRBV12-5
j_gene: TRBJ1-1
d_gene: NA
CDR3aa: CASGFDGGRTEAFF
CDR3nt: TGTGCTAGTGGTTTCGACGGGGGGCGGACTGAAGCTTTCTTT

abundance: NA
v_gene: TRBV9
j_gene: TRBJ1-3
d_gene: TRBD1
CDR3aa: CASSAGQRTSGNTIYF
CDR3nt: TGTGCCAGCAGCGCGGGACAGAGAACCTCTGGAAACACCATATATTTT

abundance: NA
v_gene: TRBV4-3
j_gene: TRBJ2-7
d_gene: NA
CDR3aa: CASSQDGQGLINEQYF
CDR3nt: TGCGCCAGCAGCCAAGATGGCCAGGGACTCATCAACGAGCAGTACTTC

abundance: NA
v_gene: TRBV19
j_gene: TRBJ1-1
d_gene: NA
CDR3aa: CASSPNPRTVMNTEAFF
CDR3nt: TGTGCCAGTAGTCCTAATCCCCGGACAGTTATGAACACTGAAGCTTTCTTT

abundance: once
v_gene: TRBV7-3
j_gene: TRBJ1-1
d_gene: NA
CDR3aa: CASSLTGNTEAFF
CDR3nt: TGTGCCAGCAGCTTGACAGGGAACACTGAAGCTTTCTTT

abundance: NA
v_gene: TRBV9
j_gene: TRBJ1-1
d_gene: NA
CDR3aa: CASSRRVNTEAFF
CDR3nt: TGTGCCAGCAGTCGCCGGGTCAACACTGAAGCTTTCTTT

abundance: NA
v_gene: TRBV2
j_gene: TRBJ2-7
d_gene: TRBD1
CDR3aa: CASRIGQGAWEQYF
CDR3nt: TGTGCCAGCAGGATAGGACAGGGGGCTTGGGAGCAGTACTTC

abundance: NA
v_gene: TRBV19
j_gene: TRBJ1-4
d_gene: NA
CDR3aa: CASSIAPGGFNEKLFF
CDR3nt: TGTGCCAGTAGTATCGCCCCCGGAGGCTTTAATGAAAAACTGTTTTTT

abundance: NA
v_gene: TRBV28
j_gene: TRBJ1-2
d_gene: NA
CDR3aa: CASSLGHYGYTF
CDR3nt: TGTGCCAGCAGTTTAGGCCACTATGGCTACACCTTC

abundance: NA
v_gene: TRBV7-2
j_gene: TRBJ1-1
d_gene: NA
CDR3aa: CASSLDRFTEAFF
CDR3nt: TGTGCCAGCAGCTTAGACAGGTTCACTGAAGCTTTCTTT

abundance: NA
v_gene: TRBV11-3
j_gene: TRBJ1-1
d_gene: TRBD1
CDR3aa: CASSLGQGRGTEAFF
CDR3nt: TGTGCCAGCAGCCTTGGACAGGGCCGAGGGACTGAAGCTTTCTTT

abundance: NA
v_gene: TRBV4-1
j_gene: TRBJ1-4
d_gene: NA
CDR3aa: CASSSRPERLEKLFF
CDR3nt: TGCGCCAGCAGCTCCCGACCCGAACGACTGGAAAAACTGTTTTTT

abundance: NA
v_gene: TRBV5-4
j_gene: TRBJ1-1
d_gene: TRBD1
CDR3aa: CASSRRGQGGTEAFF
CDR3nt: TGTGCCAGCAGCCGAAGGGGACAGGGAGGGACTGAAGCTTTCTTT

abundance: few
v_gene: TRBV19
j_gene: TRBJ2-5
d_gene: TRBD1
CDR3aa: CASSADRVETQYF
CDR3nt: TGTGCCAGTAGTGCCGACAGGGTTGAGACCCAGTACTTC

abundance: NA
v_gene: TRBV7-3
j_gene: TRBJ2-1
d_gene: NA
CDR3aa: CASSLRRVSSYNEQFF
CDR3nt: TGTGCCAGCAGCTTACGGCGGGTAAGCTCCTACAATGAGCAGTTCTTC

abundance: NA
v_gene: TRBV14
j_gene: TRBJ2-3
d_gene: NA
CDR3aa: CASSRGLTDTQYF
CDR3nt: TGTGCCAGCAGTCGCGGATTGACAGATACGCAGTATTTT

abundance: NA
v_gene: TRBV5-1
j_gene: TRBJ2-1
d_gene: TRBD1
CDR3aa: CASATSGQGYNEQFF
CDR3nt: TGCGCCAGCGCCACCTCGGGACAGGGCTACAATGAGCAGTTCTTC

abundance: NA
v_gene: TRBV6-1
j_gene: TRBJ2-7
d_gene: TRBD1
CDR3aa: CASSEGQGAYEQYF
CDR3nt: TGTGCCAGCAGTGAAGGACAGGGTGCCTACGAGCAGTACTTC

abundance: NA
v_gene: TRBV19
j_gene: TRBJ1-1
d_gene: NA
CDR3aa: CASSITPGEDTNF
CDR3nt: TGTGCCAGTAGTATAACCCCGGGCGAGGACACTAACTTT

abundance: once
v_gene: TRBV2
j_gene: TRBJ2-1
d_gene: NA
CDR3aa: CASSNSGSSYNEQFF
CDR3nt: TGTGCCAGCAGTAATTCGGGTAGCTCCTACAATGAGCAGTTCTTC

abundance: NA
v_gene: TRBV14
j_gene: TRBJ2-7
d_gene: NA
CDR3aa: CASSQVTGGEQYF
CDR3nt: TGTGCCAGCAGCCAAGTAACGGGTGGGGAGCAGTACTTC

abundance: few
v_gene: TRBV5-5
j_gene: TRBJ2-3
d_gene: TRBD1
CDR3aa: CASSFRDRPTDTQYF
CDR3nt: TGTGCCAGCAGCTTTCGGGACAGGCCGACAGATACGCAGTATTTT

abundance: few
v_gene: TRBV7-9
j_gene: TRBJ2-4
d_gene: TRBD1
CDR3aa: CASSFGQGGKNIQYF
CDR3nt: TGTGCCAGCAGCTTCGGACAGGGCGGCAAAAACATTCAGTACTTC

abundance: NA
v_gene: TRBV5-1
j_gene: TRBJ2-3
d_gene: TRBD2
CDR3aa: CASSPGTRTSTDTQYF
CDR3nt: TGCGCCAGCAGCCCCGGGACTAGGACTAGCACAGATACGCAGTATTTT

abundance: NA
v_gene: TRBV27
j_gene: TRBJ2-1
d_gene: TRBD2
CDR3aa: CASSYVPSGGRAGEQFF
CDR3nt: TGTGCCAGCAGTTATGTACCGTCGGGCGGGAGGGCCGGGGAGCAGTTCTTC

abundance: once
v_gene: TRBV5-6
j_gene: TRBJ2-7
d_gene: NA
CDR3aa: CASSLGGGQFGQYF
CDR3nt: TGTGCCAGCAGCTTGGGCGGCGGGCAGTTTGGGCAGTACTTC

abundance: once
v_gene: TRBV7-9
j_gene: TRBJ2-2
d_gene: NA
CDR3aa: CASSPLSNTGELFF
CDR3nt: TGTGCCAGCAGCCCCCTATCCAACACCGGGGAGCTGTTTTTT

abundance: few
v_gene: TRBV5-1
j_gene: TRBJ2-3
d_gene: TRBD2
CDR3aa: CASSVTSGGADTQYF
CDR3nt: TGCGCCAGCAGCGTGACTAGCGGGGGGGCAGATACGCAGTATTTT

abundance: NA
v_gene: TRBV27
j_gene: TRBJ1-5
d_gene: NA
CDR3aa: CASSSVDQPQHF
CDR3nt: TGTGCCAGCAGTTCAGTGGATCAGCCCCAGCATTTT

abundance: few
v_gene: TRBV4-1
j_gene: TRBJ1-3
d_gene: NA
CDR3aa: CASSQQDSGNTIYF
CDR3nt: TGCGCCAGCAGCCAACAGGACTCTGGAAACACCATATATTTT

abundance: NA
v_gene: TRBV4-1
j_gene: TRBJ1-1
d_gene: NA
CDR3aa: CASRLTVFTNTEAFF
CDR3nt: TGCGCCAGCAGGCTTACAGTGTTTACGAACACTGAAGCTTTCTTT

abundance: NA
v_gene: TRBV5-4
j_gene: TRBJ2-7
d_gene: TRBD1
CDR3aa: CASSRTGVYEQYF
CDR3nt: TGTGCCAGCAGCCGGACAGGGGTCTACGAGCAGTACTTC

abundance: NA
v_gene: TRBV11-2
j_gene: TRBJ2-1
d_gene: NA
CDR3aa: CASRLGDTQGFF
CDR3nt: TGTGCCAGCAGGCTTGGGGACACCCAAGGGTTCTTC

abundance: NA
v_gene: TRBV7-6
j_gene: TRBJ2-1
d_gene: NA
CDR3aa: CASSFDTVFEQFF
CDR3nt: TGTGCCAGCAGCTTCGACACCGTCTTCGAGCAGTTCTTC

abundance: NA
v_gene: TRBV12-5
j_gene: TRBJ2-6
d_gene: NA
CDR3aa: CASGLLQGFSLSGANVLTF
CDR3nt: TGTGCTAGTGGTCTTCTACAGGGCTTCTCTCTCTCTGGGGCCAACGTCCTGACTTTC

abundance: NA
v_gene: TRBV5-1
j_gene: TRBJ1-2
d_gene: TRBD1
CDR3aa: CASSLDRGRGYTF
CDR3nt: TGCGCCAGCAGCTTGGACAGGGGGCGGGGCTACACCTTC

abundance: NA
v_gene: TRBV29-1
j_gene: TRBJ2-1
d_gene: NA
CDR3aa: CSVELLGSYNEQFF
CDR3nt: TGCAGCGTTGAGCTGCTAGGATCCTACAATGAGCAGTTCTTC

abundance: NA
v_gene: TRBV12-5
j_gene: TRBJ1-1
d_gene: TRBD1
CDR3aa: CASGRTTGGSGEAFF
CDR3nt: TGTGCTAGTGGCCGCACCACAGGGGGCTCGGGTGAAGCTTTCTTT

abundance: NA
v_gene: TRBV5-1
j_gene: TRBJ2-5
d_gene: TRBD2
CDR3aa: CASRSGAGRETQYF
CDR3nt: TGCGCCAGCCGTAGCGGGGCGGGTCGGGAGACCCAGTACTTC

abundance: NA
v_gene: TRBV6-5
j_gene: TRBJ2-1
d_gene: TRBD2
CDR3aa: CASTPSGGAPQGQFF
CDR3nt: TGTGCCAGCACTCCTAGCGGGGGGGCCCCTCAGGGGCAGTTCTTC

abundance: NA
v_gene: TRBV27
j_gene: TRBJ1-2
d_gene: TRBD1
CDR3aa: CASTPDRGYGYTF
CDR3nt: TGTGCCAGCACCCCTGACAGGGGCTATGGCTACACCTTC

abundance: NA
v_gene: TRBV6-1
j_gene: TRBJ1-2
d_gene: NA
CDR3aa: CASSGQTGYGYTF
CDR3nt: TGTGCCAGCAGTGGGCAGACAGGCTATGGCTACACCTTC

abundance: once
v_gene: TRBV14
j_gene: TRBJ1-2
d_gene: NA
CDR3aa: CASSQGLRSYGYTF
CDR3nt: TGTGCCAGCAGCCAAGGCTTACGGTCCTATGGCTACACCTTC

abundance: few
v_gene: TRBV6-5
j_gene: TRBJ2-7
d_gene: TRBD1
CDR3aa: CASSKSRQGVYEQYF
CDR3nt: TGTGCCAGCAGTAAAAGCCGACAGGGAGTCTACGAGCAGTACTTC

abundance: NA
v_gene: TRBV18
j_gene: TRBJ1-1
d_gene: TRBD1
CDR3aa: CASSPGQGRNTEAFF
CDR3nt: TGTGCCAGCTCACCGGGACAGGGGCGGAACACTGAAGCTTTCTTT

abundance: few
v_gene: TRBV6-5
j_gene: TRBJ1-1
d_gene: NA
CDR3aa: CASSYRGSEAEAFF
CDR3nt: TGTGCCAGCAGTTACAGGGGGAGTGAGGCTGAAGCTTTCTTT

abundance: NA
v_gene: TRBV4-1
j_gene: TRBJ1-1
d_gene: TRBD1
CDR3aa: CASSQGDHRGLMNTEAFF
CDR3nt: TGCGCCAGCAGCCAAGGCGACCACAGGGGGTTAATGAACACTGAAGCTTTCTTT

abundance: NA
v_gene: TRBV27
j_gene: TRBJ1-2
d_gene: NA
CDR3aa: CASRPDTAPGYTF
CDR3nt: TGTGCCAGCAGACCCGACACAGCCCCTGGCTACACCTTC

abundance: NA
v_gene: TRBV7-9
j_gene: TRBJ1-1
d_gene: NA
CDR3aa: CASTGRMDTEAFF
CDR3nt: TGTGCCAGCACAGGGAGGATGGACACTGAAGCTTTCTTT

abundance: NA
v_gene: TRBV18
j_gene: TRBJ1-2
d_gene: NA
CDR3aa: CASSDVGVHYGYTF
CDR3nt: TGTGCCAGCTCTGACGTAGGGGTTCATTATGGCTACACCTTC

abundance: NA
v_gene: TRBV6-5
j_gene: TRBJ2-1
d_gene: TRBD2
CDR3aa: CASSSGLAGIRFF
CDR3nt: TGTGCCAGCAGTTCGGGACTAGCTGGGATACGGTTCTTC

abundance: NA
v_gene: TRBV7-9
j_gene: TRBJ2-3
d_gene: NA
CDR3aa: CASSPLRSHRPTGVAQYF
CDR3nt: TGTGCCAGCAGCCCACTTCGATCCCACCGACCCACCGGGGTAGCGCAGTATTTT

abundance: NA
v_gene: TRBV14
j_gene: TRBJ1-2
d_gene: NA
CDR3aa: CASSVTGYTYTF
CDR3nt: TGTGCCAGCAGCGTAACAGGTTACACCTACACCTTC

abundance: few
v_gene: TRBV4-1
j_gene: TRBJ2-7
d_gene: NA
CDR3aa: CASSQAPGIYEQYF
CDR3nt: TGCGCCAGCAGCCAAGCGCCGGGTATCTACGAGCAGTACTTC

abundance: NA
v_gene: TRBV15
j_gene: TRBJ2-5
d_gene: TRBD1
CDR3aa: CATSRRDRGKETQYF
CDR3nt: TGTGCCACCAGCAGACGGGACAGGGGGAAAGAGACCCAGTACTTC

abundance: NA
v_gene: TRBV19
j_gene: TRBJ1-2
d_gene: NA
CDR3aa: CATTSPQFDYGYTF
CDR3nt: TGTGCCACCACCTCCCCCCAGTTTGACTATGGCTACACCTTC

abundance: NA
v_gene: TRBV19
j_gene: TRBJ2-7
d_gene: TRBD2
CDR3aa: CASSINQGGYEQYF
CDR3nt: TGTGCCAGTAGTATTAATCAGGGAGGGTACGAGCAGTACTTC

abundance: NA
v_gene: TRBV5-1
j_gene: TRBJ1-2
d_gene: TRBD1
CDR3aa: CASSQRTGPYGYTF
CDR3nt: TGCGCCAGCAGCCAAAGGACAGGTCCTTATGGCTACACCTTC

abundance: once
v_gene: TRBV9
j_gene: TRBJ1-3
d_gene: TRBD1
CDR3aa: CASSEGTVLSGNTIYF
CDR3nt: TGTGCCAGCAGCGAGGGGACAGTATTGTCCGGAAACACCATATATTTT